Shown below are 19 T cell receptor beta chains from a single sample sequenced in a study of T cell repertoires in cytomegalovirus infection. A single record per CDR3 protein comes from TCRdb applying MiXCR to the reads. The data contain about 770,000 distinct CDR3 sequences, roughly 28% of them singletons. The antigens these receptors bind are not known. The sample here was cultured CD8+ T cells from PBMCs, taken from culture after CMV antigen stimulation. The receptors shown here come from a human donor in good health (CMV status not recorded). Some clones in this sample may be carry-over from other donors' samples.

The chain uses TRBV12-3 or TRBV12-4 and TRBJ2-3; 7 positions agree with TRBD2. The CDR3 covers 13 residues. J lost 0 bases, V lost 8 bases, and 2 bases had no gene match. The CDR3: CASDGGSTDTQYF. CDR3 DNA: TGTGCCAGCGACGGGGGGAGCACAGATACGCAGTATTTT.

J is TRBJ1-5 and V is TRBV4-1; 12 bases agree with TRBD1. The germline gives CDR1 MGHRA, CDR2 YSYEKL. The CDR3 sequence is 21 residues long. J lost 3 bases, V lost 0 bases, and 15 bases had no gene match. CDR3 bases: TGCGCCAGCAGCCAAGAGAGGTGGTGGGACAGGGGGCGGTTAGACAATCAGCCCCAGCATTTT. This translates into CASSQERWWDRGRLDNQPQHF.

Regarding this clonotype: Germline is not matched at one junction end, which may reflect a read error. J is TRBJ2-2 and V is TRBV6-5; tentative D call: TRBD2 (5 bases). CDR3 length: 11 amino acids. CDR1 is MNHEY and CDR2 is SVGAGI in the germline V gene. The DNA of the CDR3 is TGTGCCAGCAAGAGCACCGGGGTGCTGTTTTTT. Its protein product is CASKSTGVLFF.

This chain uses TRBV7-9 with TRBJ1-1; 8 bases map to TRBD1. The CDR3 is made up of 14 amino acids. The V segment lost 3 bases and the J segment 4 bases; nucleotides outside the gene matches: 4. Germline V gene lookup returns CDR1 SEHNR and CDR2 FQNEAQ (reference sequence). This CDR3 reads CASSLDRVITEAFF. The CDR3 nucleotides read TGTGCCAGCAGCTTGGACAGGGTTATCACTGAAGCTTTCTTT.

Only a few counts were recorded for this clonotype. This sequence joins TRBV11-2 and TRBJ1-1, with TRBD1 identical over 10 bases. The CDR3 contains 17 residues. Germline lookup yields CDR1 SGHAT and CDR2 FQNNGV. J gave up 1 base and V 4 bases, and 9 bases lay outside the gene matches. The CDR3 DNA follows: TGTGCCAGCAGCTCCCATAGACAGGGGGCGAAGAACACTGAAGCTTTCTTT. This sequence encodes CASSSHRQGAKNTEAFF.

This clonotype was detected many times. The genes are TRBV7-8 and TRBJ2-3; D gene unclear. Per the germline V gene, CDR1 is SGHVS and CDR2 is FQNEAQ. The ends were cut back, 1 base at V and 9 bases at J, with 8 bases in the middle. The CDR3 covers 12 residues. The CDR3 loop reads CASSLEARTQYF. The CDR3 DNA sequence: TGTGCCAGCAGCTTAGAAGCCCGCACGCAGTATTTT.

The rearrangement links TRBV20-1 to TRBJ2-1; the match to TRBD1 covers 8 bases. The CDR3 has 16 residues. Trimming cost V 2 bases and J 0 bases; bases outside gene matches: 6. CDR1 DFQATT and CDR2 SNEGSKA come from the germline V gene (reference sequence). The CDR3 protein is CSARPRDRSSYNEQFF. The CDR3 nucleotides are TGCAGTGCTAGACCGCGGGACAGGAGCTCCTACAATGAGCAGTTCTTC.

The rearrangement uses TRBV12-5 and TRBJ2-7; 7 nucleotides align to TRBD1. Per the germline V gene, CDR1 is LGHNT and CDR2 is FRNRAP. Trimming took 4 bases from V and 3 from J; bases not matched to a gene: 18. This CDR3 has 18 amino acids. This chain's CDR3 is CASGSWTGIGEQNYEQYV. The CDR3, as DNA: TGTGCTAGTGGTTCCTGGACAGGCATCGGGGAGCAGAACTACGAGCAGTACGTC.

This chain links TRBV7-9 with TRBJ2-7; TRBD1 might be the D (6 bases). With 6 bases removed from V and 3 bases from J, the gap between germline ends came to 18 bases. This CDR3 spans 15 amino acids. Germline V lookup: CDR1 SEHNR, CDR2 FQNEAQ (reference sequence). As DNA, the CDR3 is TGTGCCAGCAGTCCTCCGGGACAAAGACACTACGAGCAGTACGTC. Translating gives CASSPPGQRHYEQYV.

The V and J genes are TRBV27 and TRBJ2-1; the D gene is possibly TRBD2 (5 bases). This CDR3 is 15 amino acids long. V lost 6 bases and J lost 0, with 12 bases in between. Germline loops: CDR1 MNHEY, CDR2 SMNVEV (reference sequence). CDR3 DNA sequence: TGTGCCAGCAGGAGGGCAGTAAGCTCCTACAATGAGCAGTTCTTC. Translation gives CASRRAVSSYNEQFF.

The rearrangement links TRBV2 to TRBJ1-5, with D hard to call. Trimming took off 7 bases at V and 0 bases at J, with 13 bases between the two ends. CDR3 length equals 15 residues. Germline values: CDR1 SNHLY, CDR2 FYNNEI. CDR3 in DNA: TGTGCCAGCAAAATCCCGTATGATAGCAATCAGCCCCAGCATTTT. It translates to CASKIPYDSNQPQHF.

This clonotype was counted a few times. The chain combines TRBV20-1 with TRBJ2-2, with D tentatively TRBD2 (5 bases). V shed 4 bases and J shed 7 bases, with 7 bases lying between them. The CDR3 is 11 amino acids. Per germline, CDR1 DFQATT and CDR2 SNEGSKA (reference sequence). The CDR3 sequence is CSATEGGELFF. CDR3 DNA sequence: TGCAGTGCTACTGAGGGCGGGGAGCTGTTTTTT.

This clonotype showed up many times. The rearrangement uses TRBV23-1 and TRBJ1-3; TRBD1 agrees at 8 bases. TRBV23-1 is annotated as an ORF whose role is uncertain. This CDR3 contains 21 residues. V lost 0 bases to trimming and J lost 0 bases; unmatched junction nucleotides: 16. CDR3 nucleotides: TGCGCCAGCAGTCAATCTCCCCCGACAGGGGCCAGCCACTACTCTGGAAACACCATATATTTT. Its translation is CASSQSPPTGASHYSGNTIYF.

To note about this clonotype: A read error may account for a junction end that differs from germline. The V gene is TRBV7-7, the J gene TRBJ2-5; D perhaps matches TRBD1 (5 bases). CDR3 length: 15 amino acids. Germline lookup yields CDR1 SSHAT and CDR2 FNYEAQ (reference sequence). CDR3 nucleotides: TGTGCTAGCAGCTTAGGGTTTGACAGCCAAGAGACCCAGTACTTC. Its protein is CASSLGFDSQETQYF.

This clonotype appeared many times. This chain links TRBV7-2 with TRBJ2-1; 12 positions match TRBD2. After removal of 2 bases from V and 8 bases from J, the junction contained 1 base not matched to a gene. Germline assignment: CDR1 SGHTA and CDR2 FQGNSA. CDR3 length: 14 amino acids. In nucleotides, the CDR3 is TGTGCCAGCAGCTTACTAGCGGGGGGGCATGAGCAGTTCTTC. Its protein product is CASSLLAGGHEQFF.

The chain carries TRBV6-4 and TRBJ1-5, with D maybe TRBD1 (6 bases). V was shortened by 10 bases and J by 7 bases, with 17 bases between the two germline ends. CDR1 is MRHNA and CDR2 is SNTAGT in the germline V gene. This CDR3 contains 13 residues. CDR3 DNA sequence: TGTGCCAACCCCCAACCGGGGGGCCAGCCCCAGCATTTT. As protein: CANPQPGGQPQHF.

This chain uses TRBV18 with TRBJ1-5, with D maybe TRBD1 (5 bases). The V end was cut by 6 bases, the J end by 7 bases, with 16 bases between. The V gene's germline CDR1 is KGHSH and CDR2 LQKENI. This CDR3 is built from 14 residues. In DNA form, the CDR3 reads TGTGCCAGCTCTGCCGGGACTGACGTCCAGCCCCAGCATTTT. Translation: CASSAGTDVQPQHF.

This clonotype showed up just a few times. The rearrangement links TRBV19 to TRBJ2-1; D gene unclear. V was trimmed by 3 bases and J by 12 bases, leaving 15 bases between them. The germline gives CDR1 LNHDA, CDR2 SQIVND (reference sequence). The CDR3 extends over 13 amino acids. The CDR3 DNA sequence: TGTGCCAGTAGTATCCCAGATTTACAAGGGCAGTTCTTC. This encodes CASSIPDLQGQFF.

This clonotype came up a few times. The V call is TRBV19, the J call TRBJ2-2, with D hard to call. The V end lost 10 bases, the J end lost 1 base, and 7 bases lay between the germline ends. In germline, CDR1 is LNHDA, CDR2 SQIVND (reference sequence). This CDR3 is built from 12 residues. CDR3 residues: CATLVNTGELFF. Here the CDR3 DNA reads TGTGCCACACTCGTGAACACCGGGGAGCTGTTTTTT.